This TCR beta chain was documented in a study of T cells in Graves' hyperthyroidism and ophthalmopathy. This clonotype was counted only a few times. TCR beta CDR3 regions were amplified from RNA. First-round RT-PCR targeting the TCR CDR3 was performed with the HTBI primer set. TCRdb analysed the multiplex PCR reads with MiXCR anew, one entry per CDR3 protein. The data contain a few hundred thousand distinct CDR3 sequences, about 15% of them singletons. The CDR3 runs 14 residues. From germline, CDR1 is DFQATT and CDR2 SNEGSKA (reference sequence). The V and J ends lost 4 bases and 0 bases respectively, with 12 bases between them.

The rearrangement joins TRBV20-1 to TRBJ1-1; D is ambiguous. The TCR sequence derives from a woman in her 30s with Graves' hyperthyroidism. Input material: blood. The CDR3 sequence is CSANSGQMNTEAFF. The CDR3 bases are TGCAGTGCTAATTCTGGCCAAATGAACACTGAAGCTTTCTTT.